This TCR beta chain emerged from a study of OX40 agonist ivuxolimab in advanced cancers. Study observations and caveats: In the expanded peripheral T cells, antigen specificity was never determined.

Germline V gene sequence: CDR1 SGHRS, CDR2 YFSETQ. The CDR3 spans 13 residues. Trimming cost V 0 bases and J 4 bases, with 6 bases left between them. In regard to this clone: Its specificity is not known.

Assay: immunoSEQ multiplex PCR; the TCRdb copy retains only in-frame clones and omits some. This sample has about 70,000 clones, with approximately 86% found just once. This sequence originates from an adult with an advanced solid tumor such as melanoma, head and neck, liver or kidney cancer. The chain joins TRBV5-1 to TRBJ2-3; D ambiguous. The input for sequencing was CD4+ or CD8+ T cells sorted from blood, taken in a trial of the OX40 agonist ivuxolimab. The CDR3 DNA is TGCGCCAGCAGCTTGGCTGGGGCAGATACGCAGTATTTT. This sequence encodes CASSLAGADTQYF.